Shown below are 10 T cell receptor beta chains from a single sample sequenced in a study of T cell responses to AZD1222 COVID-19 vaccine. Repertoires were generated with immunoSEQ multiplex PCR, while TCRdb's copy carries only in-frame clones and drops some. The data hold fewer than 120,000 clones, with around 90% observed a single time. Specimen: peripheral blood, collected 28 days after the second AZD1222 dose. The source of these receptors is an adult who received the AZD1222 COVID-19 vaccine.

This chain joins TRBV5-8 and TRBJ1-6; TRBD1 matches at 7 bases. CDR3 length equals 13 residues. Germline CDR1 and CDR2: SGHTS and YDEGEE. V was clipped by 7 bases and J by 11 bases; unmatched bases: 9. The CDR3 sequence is CASSRGGETPLHF. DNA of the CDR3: TGTGCCAGCTCGAGAGGGGGCGAGACACCCCTCCACTTT.

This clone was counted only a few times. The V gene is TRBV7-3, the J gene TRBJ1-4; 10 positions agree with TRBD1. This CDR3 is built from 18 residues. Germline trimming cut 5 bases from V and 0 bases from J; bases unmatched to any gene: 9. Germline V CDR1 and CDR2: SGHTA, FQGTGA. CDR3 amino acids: CASSPSRTGGATNEKLFF. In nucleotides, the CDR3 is TGTGCCAGCAGCCCGTCCAGGACAGGGGGGGCAACTAATGAAAAACTGTTTTTT.

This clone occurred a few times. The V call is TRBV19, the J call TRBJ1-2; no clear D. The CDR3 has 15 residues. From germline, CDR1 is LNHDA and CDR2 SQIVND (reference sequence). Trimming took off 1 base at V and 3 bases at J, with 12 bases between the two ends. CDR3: CASSIGVRGYYGYTF. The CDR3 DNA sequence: TGTGCCAGTAGTATAGGGGTTCGTGGGTACTATGGCTACACCTTC.

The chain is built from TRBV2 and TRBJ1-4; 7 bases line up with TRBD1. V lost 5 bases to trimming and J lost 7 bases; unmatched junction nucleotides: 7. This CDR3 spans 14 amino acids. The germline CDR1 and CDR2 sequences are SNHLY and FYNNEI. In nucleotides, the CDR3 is TGTGCCAGCAGTTCTACAGGGGTGCGTGAAAAACTGTTTTTT. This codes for CASSSTGVREKLFF.

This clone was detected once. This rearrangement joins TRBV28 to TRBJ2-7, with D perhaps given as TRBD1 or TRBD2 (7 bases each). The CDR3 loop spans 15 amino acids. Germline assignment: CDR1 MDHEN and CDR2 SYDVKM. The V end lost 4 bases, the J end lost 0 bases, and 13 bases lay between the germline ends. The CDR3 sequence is CASSWGGGLSYEQYF. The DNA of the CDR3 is TGTGCCAGCAGTTGGGGAGGGGGCCTCTCCTACGAGCAGTACTTC. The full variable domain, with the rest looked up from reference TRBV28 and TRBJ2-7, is DVKVTQSSRYLVKRTGEKVFLECVQDMDHENMFWYRQDPGLGLRLIYFSYDVKMKEKGDIPEGYSVSREKKERFSLILESASTNQTSMYLCASSWGGGLSYEQYFGPGTRLTVT.

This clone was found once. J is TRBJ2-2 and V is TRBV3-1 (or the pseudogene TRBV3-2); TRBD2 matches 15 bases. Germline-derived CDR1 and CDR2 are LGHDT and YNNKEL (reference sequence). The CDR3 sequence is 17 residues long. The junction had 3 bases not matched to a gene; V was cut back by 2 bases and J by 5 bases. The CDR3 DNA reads TGTGCCAGCAGCCAAACCGGGACTAGCGGGAGGACCGGGGAGCTGTTTTTT. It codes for CASSQTGTSGRTGELFF.

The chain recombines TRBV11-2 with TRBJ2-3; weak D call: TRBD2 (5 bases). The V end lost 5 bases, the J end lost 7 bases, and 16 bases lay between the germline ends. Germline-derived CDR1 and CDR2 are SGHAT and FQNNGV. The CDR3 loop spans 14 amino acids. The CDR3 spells CASSPSAGMHTQYF. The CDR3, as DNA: TGTGCCAGCAGCCCCTCTGCCGGGATGCATACGCAGTATTTT.

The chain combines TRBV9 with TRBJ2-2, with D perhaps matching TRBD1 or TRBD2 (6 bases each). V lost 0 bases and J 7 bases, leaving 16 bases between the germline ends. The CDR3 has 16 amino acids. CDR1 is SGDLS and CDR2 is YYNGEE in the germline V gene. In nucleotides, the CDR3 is TGTGCCAGCAGCGTAGTCGGGGGCTCCGAGGACGGGGAGCTGTTTTTT. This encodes CASSVVGGSEDGELFF. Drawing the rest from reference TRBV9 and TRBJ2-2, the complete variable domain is DSGVTQTPKHLITATGQRVTLRCSPRSGDLSVYWYQQSLDQGLQFLIQYYNGEERAKGNILERFSAQQFPDLHSELNLSSLELGDSALYFCASSVVGGSEDGELFFGEGSRLTVL.

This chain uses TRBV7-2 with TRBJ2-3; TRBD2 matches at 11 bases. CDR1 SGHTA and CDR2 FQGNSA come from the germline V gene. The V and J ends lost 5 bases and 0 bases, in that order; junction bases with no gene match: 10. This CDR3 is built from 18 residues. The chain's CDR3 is CASSLRIAGGPSTDTQYF. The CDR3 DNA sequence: TGTGCCAGCAGCCTCAGGATAGCGGGGGGGCCTAGCACAGATACGCAGTATTTT.

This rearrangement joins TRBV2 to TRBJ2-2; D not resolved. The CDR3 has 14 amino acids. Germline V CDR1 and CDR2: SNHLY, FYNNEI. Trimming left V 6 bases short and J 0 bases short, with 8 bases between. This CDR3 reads CASRVGANTGELFF. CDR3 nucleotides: TGTGCCAGCAGAGTGGGCGCGAACACCGGGGAGCTGTTTTTT.